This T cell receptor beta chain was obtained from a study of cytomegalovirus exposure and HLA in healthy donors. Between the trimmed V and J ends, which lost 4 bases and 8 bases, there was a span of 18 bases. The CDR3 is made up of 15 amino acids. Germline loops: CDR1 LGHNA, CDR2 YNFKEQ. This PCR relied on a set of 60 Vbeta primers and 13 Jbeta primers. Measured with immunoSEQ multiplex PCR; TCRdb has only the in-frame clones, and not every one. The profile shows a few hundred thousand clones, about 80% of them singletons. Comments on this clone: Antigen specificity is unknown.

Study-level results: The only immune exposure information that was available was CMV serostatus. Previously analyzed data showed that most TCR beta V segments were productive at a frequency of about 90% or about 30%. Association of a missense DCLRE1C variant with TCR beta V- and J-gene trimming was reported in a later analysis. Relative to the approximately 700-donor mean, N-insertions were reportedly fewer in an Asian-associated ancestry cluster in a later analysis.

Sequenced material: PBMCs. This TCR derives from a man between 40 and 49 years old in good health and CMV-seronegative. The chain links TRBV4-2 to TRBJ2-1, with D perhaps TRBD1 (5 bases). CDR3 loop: CASSRPGSLRDEQFF. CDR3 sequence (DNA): TGTGCCAGCAGCCGCCCCGGGTCCCTCAGGGATGAGCAGTTCTTC.